This TCR beta chain originates from a study of blood T cell repertoires in COVID-19. Overall study context: Material from acute and convalescent COVID-19 was sourced from the United States, Italy and Spain. From T cells, B-cell-depleted T cells, or PBMCs came the material, which was cDNA or gDNA.

In the original analysis: Nucleated cell counts were estimated from reference gene primer amplification. Sequenced by immunoSEQ multiplex PCR; TCRdb stores in-frame clones only, minus some. V, J and clone size reflect that table, while D and trimming were determined from the DNA. The sample includes about 220,000 clones, 70% to 90% seen only once; the top ten take approximately 2.1%. Germline V gene data show CDR1 as MNHNS and CDR2 as SASEGT. The V segment lost 0 bases and the J segment 9 bases; nucleotides outside the gene matches: 11. This CDR3 has 17 amino acids. The rearrangement joins TRBV6-1 to TRBJ2-7; the match to TRBD2 covers 13 bases. Sequenced material: peripheral blood. The origin of this receptor is a man in his thirties or forties who had recovered from COVID-19. This CDR3 reads CASSEASPGLAGKRQYF. CDR3 in DNA: TGTGCCAGCAGTGAAGCTTCGCCGGGACTAGCGGGGAAGAGGCAGTACTTC.